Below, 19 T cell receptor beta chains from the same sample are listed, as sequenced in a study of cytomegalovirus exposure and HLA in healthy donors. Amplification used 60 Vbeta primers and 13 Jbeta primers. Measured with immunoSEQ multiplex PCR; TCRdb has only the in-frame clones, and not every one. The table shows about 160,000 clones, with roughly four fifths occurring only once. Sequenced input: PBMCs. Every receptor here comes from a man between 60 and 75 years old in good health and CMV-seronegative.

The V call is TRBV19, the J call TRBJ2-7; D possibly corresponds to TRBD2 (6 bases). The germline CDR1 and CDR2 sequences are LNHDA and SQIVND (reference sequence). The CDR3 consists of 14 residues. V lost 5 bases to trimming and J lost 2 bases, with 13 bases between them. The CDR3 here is CASSPWDLPYEQYF. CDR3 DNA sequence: TGTGCCAGTAGTCCCTGGGACTTGCCCTACGAGCAGTACTTC.

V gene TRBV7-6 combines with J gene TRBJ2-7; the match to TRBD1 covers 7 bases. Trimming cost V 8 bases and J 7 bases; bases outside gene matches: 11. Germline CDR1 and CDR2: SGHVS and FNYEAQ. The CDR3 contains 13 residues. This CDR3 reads CASVDREAREQYF. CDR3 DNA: TGTGCCAGCGTAGACAGGGAAGCACGTGAGCAGTACTTC.

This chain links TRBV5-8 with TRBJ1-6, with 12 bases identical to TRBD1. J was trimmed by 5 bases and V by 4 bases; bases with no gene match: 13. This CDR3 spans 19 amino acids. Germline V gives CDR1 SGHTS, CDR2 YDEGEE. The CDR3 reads CASSGSGTGGARNNSPLHF. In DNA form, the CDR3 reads TGTGCCAGCAGCGGTTCCGGGACAGGGGGCGCGAGGAATAATTCACCCCTCCACTTT.

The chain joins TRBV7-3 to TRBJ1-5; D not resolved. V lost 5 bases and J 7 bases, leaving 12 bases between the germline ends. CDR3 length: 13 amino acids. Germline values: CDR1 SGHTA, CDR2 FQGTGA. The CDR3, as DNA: TGTGCCAGCAGCACCCAACACAACCAGCCCCAGCATTTT. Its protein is CASSTQHNQPQHF.

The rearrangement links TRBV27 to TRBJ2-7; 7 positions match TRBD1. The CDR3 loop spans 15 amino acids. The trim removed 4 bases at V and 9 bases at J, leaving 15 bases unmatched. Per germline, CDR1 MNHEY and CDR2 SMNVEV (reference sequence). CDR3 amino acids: CASSSWTGSKIPQYF. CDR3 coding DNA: TGTGCCAGCAGTTCTTGGACAGGATCCAAAATACCGCAGTACTTC.

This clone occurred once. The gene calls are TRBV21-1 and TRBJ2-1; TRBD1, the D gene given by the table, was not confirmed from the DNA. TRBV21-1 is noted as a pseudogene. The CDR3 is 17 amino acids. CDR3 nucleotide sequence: TGTGCCAGCAGTTTCATTATCGGGACAGAGCTCTACAATGAGCAGTTCTTC. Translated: CASSFIIGTELYNEQFF.

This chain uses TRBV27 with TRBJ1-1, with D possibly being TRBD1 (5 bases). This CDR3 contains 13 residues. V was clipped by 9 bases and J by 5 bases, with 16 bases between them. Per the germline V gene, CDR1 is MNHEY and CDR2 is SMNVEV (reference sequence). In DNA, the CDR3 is TGTGCCAGTTGGGGGAGGGTGGGGACTGAAGCTTTCTTT. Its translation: CASWGRVGTEAFF.

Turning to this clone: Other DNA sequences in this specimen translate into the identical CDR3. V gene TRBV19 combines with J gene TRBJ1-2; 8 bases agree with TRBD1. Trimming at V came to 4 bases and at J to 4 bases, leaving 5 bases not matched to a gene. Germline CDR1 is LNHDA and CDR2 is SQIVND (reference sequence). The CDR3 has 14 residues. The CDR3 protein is CASSTGGAGYGYTF. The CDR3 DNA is TGTGCCAGTAGTACAGGGGGCGCGGGCTATGGCTACACCTTC.

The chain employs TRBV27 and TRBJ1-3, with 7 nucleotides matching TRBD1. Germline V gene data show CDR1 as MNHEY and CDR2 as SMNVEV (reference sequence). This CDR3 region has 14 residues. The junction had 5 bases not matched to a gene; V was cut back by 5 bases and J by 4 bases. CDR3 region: CASSPTGVGNTIYF. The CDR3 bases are TGTGCCAGCAGTCCTACAGGGGTAGGAAACACCATATATTTT.

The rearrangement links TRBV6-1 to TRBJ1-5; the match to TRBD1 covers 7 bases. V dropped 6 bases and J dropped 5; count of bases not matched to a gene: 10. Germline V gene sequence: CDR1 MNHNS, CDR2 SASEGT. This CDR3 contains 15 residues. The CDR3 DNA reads TGTGCCAGCAGGCCCCTAAGGGGGCAAGATCAGCCCCAGCATTTT. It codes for CASRPLRGQDQPQHF.

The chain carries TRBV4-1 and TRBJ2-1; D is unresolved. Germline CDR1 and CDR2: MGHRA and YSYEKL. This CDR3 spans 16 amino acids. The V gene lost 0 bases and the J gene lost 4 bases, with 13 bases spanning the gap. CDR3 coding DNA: TGCGCCAGCAGCCAAGATATAGGAGCCGGTTACAATGAGCAGTTCTTC. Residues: CASSQDIGAGYNEQFF.

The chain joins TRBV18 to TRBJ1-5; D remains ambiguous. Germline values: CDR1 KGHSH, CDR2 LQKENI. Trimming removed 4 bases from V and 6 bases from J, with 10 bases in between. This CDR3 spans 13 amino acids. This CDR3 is CASSQTKSQPQHF. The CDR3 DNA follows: TGTGCCAGCTCACAAACAAAGTCTCAGCCCCAGCATTTT.

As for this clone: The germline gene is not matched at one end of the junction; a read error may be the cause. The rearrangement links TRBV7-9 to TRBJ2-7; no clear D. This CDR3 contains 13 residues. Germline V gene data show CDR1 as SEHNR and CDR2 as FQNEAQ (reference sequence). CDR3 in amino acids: CSSSLALNYEQYF. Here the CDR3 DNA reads TGTTCCAGCAGCTTAGCTCTTAACTACGAGCAGTACTTC.

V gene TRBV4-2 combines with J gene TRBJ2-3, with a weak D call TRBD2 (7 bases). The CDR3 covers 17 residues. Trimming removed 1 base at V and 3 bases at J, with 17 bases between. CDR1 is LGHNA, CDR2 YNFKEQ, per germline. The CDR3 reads CASSQVGGGWGTDTQYF. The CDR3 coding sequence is TGTGCCAGCAGCCAAGTGGGAGGGGGGTGGGGAACAGATACGCAGTATTTT.

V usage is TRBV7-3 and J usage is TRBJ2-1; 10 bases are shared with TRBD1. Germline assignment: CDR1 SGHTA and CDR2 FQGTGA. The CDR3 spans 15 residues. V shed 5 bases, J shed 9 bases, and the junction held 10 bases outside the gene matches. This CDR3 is CASSRMTGGRVEQFF. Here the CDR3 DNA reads TGTGCCAGCAGCCGGATGACAGGGGGCCGTGTTGAGCAGTTCTTC.

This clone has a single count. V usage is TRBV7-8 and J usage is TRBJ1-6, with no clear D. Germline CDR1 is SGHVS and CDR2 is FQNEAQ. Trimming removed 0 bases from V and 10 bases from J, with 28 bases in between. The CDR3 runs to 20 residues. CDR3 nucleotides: TGTGCCAGCAGCTTAGCCGAGGCGTGGTCTCCCACTTCCCGAGGATCACCCCTCCACTTT. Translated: CASSLAEAWSPTSRGSPLHF.

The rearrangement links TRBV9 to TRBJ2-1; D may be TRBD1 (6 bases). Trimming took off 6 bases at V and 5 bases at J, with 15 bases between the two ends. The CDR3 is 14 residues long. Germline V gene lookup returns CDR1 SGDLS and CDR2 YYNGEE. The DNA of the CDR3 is TGTGCCAGCACGAGGCAGGGGAGAAACAATGAGCAGTTCTTC. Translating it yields CASTRQGRNNEQFF.

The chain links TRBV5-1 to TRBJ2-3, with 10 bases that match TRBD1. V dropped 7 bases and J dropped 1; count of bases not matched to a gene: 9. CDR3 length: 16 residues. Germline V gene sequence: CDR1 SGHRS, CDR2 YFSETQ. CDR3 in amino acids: CASLSGTGVGTDTQYF. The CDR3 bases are TGCGCCAGCCTATCGGGGACAGGGGTGGGCACAGATACGCAGTATTTT. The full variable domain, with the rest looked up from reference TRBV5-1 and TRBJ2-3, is KAGVTQTPRYLIKTRGQQVTLSCSPISGHRSVSWYQQTPGQGLQFLFEYFSETQRNKGNFPGRFSGRQFSNSRSEMNVSTLELGDSALYLCASLSGTGVGTDTQYFGPGTRLTVL.

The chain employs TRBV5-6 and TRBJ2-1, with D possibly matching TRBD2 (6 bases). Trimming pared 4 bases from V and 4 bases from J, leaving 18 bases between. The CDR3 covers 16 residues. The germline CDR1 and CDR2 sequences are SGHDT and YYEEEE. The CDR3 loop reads CASSRGLTGVYNEQFF. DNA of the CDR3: TGTGCCAGCAGCCGTGGTTTAACGGGGGTTTACAATGAGCAGTTCTTC.